This paragraph covers one TCR beta chain sequence. Its target is unknown. The length of the CDR3 is 14 residues. V shed 5 bases and J shed 2 bases, with 11 bases lying between them. CDR1 SGHTA and CDR2 FQGTGA come from the germline V gene. This entry comes from a study of T cell responses to AZD1222 COVID-19 vaccine. TCRdb keeps only in-frame clones here, not all; method: immunoSEQ multiplex PCR. The sample records more than 60,000 clones, 65% to 90% being singletons. Whole-study findings and limits: Baseline antibody screening turned up just six seropositive AZD1222 recipients.

This clonotype was obtained from an adult in good health. The sample was peripheral blood, taken on day 0 of AZD1222 vaccination. This sequence joins TRBV7-3 and TRBJ2-3; D might be TRBD1 or TRBD2, each matching 5 bases. CDR3 nucleotide sequence: TGTGCCAGCAGCCCCGGGACCTACACAGATACGCAGTATTTT. Encoded protein: CASSPGTYTDTQYF.